Following are 19 T cell receptor beta chains from one sample sequenced in a study of blood T cells in healthy people across ages. Through a sample-barcoded 5' primer and a J-beta primer mix, a second PCR was run for roughly 7 to 11 cycles. TCRdb analysed the 5' RACE reads with MiXCR anew, one entry per CDR3 protein. The sample holds approximately 1.5 million distinct CDR3 sequences, around 36% seen once. Sequencing input: blood. All receptors come from a woman aged 25-40 years in good health.

The chain carries TRBV5-4 and TRBJ2-1; 16 nucleotides match TRBD2. After removal of 7 bases from V and 4 bases from J, the junction contained 8 bases not matched to a gene. The germline CDR1 and CDR2 sequences are SGHNT and YYREEE (reference sequence). The CDR3 is 17 residues long. The chain's CDR3 is CASPGLAGGSLYNEQFF. CDR3 sequence (DNA): TGTGCCAGCCCGGGACTAGCGGGAGGGAGTCTTTACAATGAGCAGTTCTTC.

There are a few counts of this clonotype. The genes are TRBV27 and TRBJ2-2; D is undetermined. The V gene's germline CDR1 is MNHEY and CDR2 SMNVEV (reference sequence). This CDR3 region has 13 residues. V lost 3 bases to trimming and J lost 0 bases, with 2 bases between them. DNA for the CDR3: TGTGCCAGCAGTTTCGCGAACACCGGGGAGCTGTTTTTT. It codes for CASSFANTGELFF.

The rearrangement uses TRBV30 and TRBJ1-5; possibly TRBD1 for D (5 bases). The CDR3 consists of 15 residues. Germline lookup yields CDR1 GTSNPN and CDR2 SVGIG (reference sequence). V was cut by 3 bases and J by 7 bases, with 19 bases left in between. The DNA for the CDR3 is TGTGCCTGGAGCCGGGGGGGTGGGGGTGAGCAGCCCCAGCATTTT. Translation: CAWSRGGGGEQPQHF.

The chain's CDR3 is CASNVAGAGELFF. The CDR3 DNA is TGTGCCAGCAACGTTGCGGGGGCCGGGGAGCTGTTTTTT. The chain carries TRBV6-5 and TRBJ2-2; TRBD2 aligns across 7 bases. The CDR3 has 13 residues. After removal of 7 bases from V and 6 bases from J, the junction contained 5 bases not matched to a gene. The germline CDR1 and CDR2 sequences are MNHEY and SVGAGI.

This clonotype was seen a few times. The chain couples TRBV5-1 to TRBJ1-2; a weak D match, TRBD1 (5 bases). The V gene lost 0 bases and the J gene lost 2 bases, with 35 bases spanning the gap. This CDR3 region has 23 residues. The germline V gene has CDR1 SGHRS and CDR2 YFSETQ. The CDR3 coding sequence is TGCGCCAGCAGCTTGGACGCCCGGAAGATTGGACCAGCCCGGGACTCGCTAAACTATGGCTACACCTTC. This sequence encodes CASSLDARKIGPARDSLNYGYTF. Full variable domain (outside the CDR3, taken from reference TRBV5-1 and TRBJ1-2): KAGVTQTPRYLIKTRGQQVTLSCSPISGHRSVSWYQQTPGQGLQFLFEYFSETQRNKGNFPGRFSGRQFSNSRSEMNVSTLELGDSALYLCASSLDARKIGPARDSLNYGYTFGSGTRLTVV.

This clonotype was picked up one time. The chain joins TRBV10-2 to TRBJ2-4, with a tentative D call TRBD2 (6 bases). The germline V gene encodes CDR1 WSHSY and CDR2 SAAADI. CDR3 length equals 15 residues. The V gene lost 5 bases and the J gene lost 0 bases, with 11 bases spanning the gap. DNA for the CDR3: TGCGCCAGCAGTTACCGGGAGTTAGCCAAAAACATTCAGTACTTC. Protein product: CASSYRELAKNIQYF.

V gene TRBV5-1 combines with J gene TRBJ2-2, with 9 bases matching TRBD2. The CDR3 spans 17 residues. Trimming removed 3 bases from V and 6 bases from J; junction bases left unmatched: 12. Germline values: CDR1 SGHRS, CDR2 YFSETQ. CDR3 DNA: TGCGCCAGCAGCTCATTAGCGGGGGCTGAACCGGCCGGGGAGCTGTTTTTT. Protein sequence: CASSSLAGAEPAGELFF.

In its sample, this clonotype was seen a few times. The V and J genes are TRBV13 and TRBJ2-7; D is perhaps TRBD1 (6 bases). The V gene lost 5 bases and the J gene lost 2 bases, with 16 bases spanning the gap. The CDR3 sequence is 15 residues long. The germline V gene has CDR1 PRHDT and CDR2 FYEKMQ (reference sequence). The CDR3: CASSGGTGSTYEQYF. As DNA, the CDR3 is TGTGCCAGCAGCGGGGGAACAGGGAGCACCTACGAGCAGTACTTC.

As concerns this clonotype: One end of the junction fails to match germline, which may point to a read error. V gene TRBV20-1 combines with J gene TRBJ1-2; 8 nucleotides agree with TRBD1. This CDR3 has 15 amino acids. From germline, CDR1 is DFQATT and CDR2 SNEGSKA (reference sequence). CDR3 loop: CSARGQGRELYGCTF. For the CDR3, the DNA is TGCAGTGCTAGAGGACAGGGGAGGGAACTGTATGGCTGCACCTTC.

The chain has TRBV6-5 and TRBJ2-2; TRBD2 is a possible D gene (5 bases). The V end lost 2 bases, the J end lost 7 bases, and 8 bases lay between the germline ends. The germline CDR1 and CDR2 sequences are MNHEY and SVGAGI. This CDR3 comprises 13 residues. CDR3: CASSYIASGELFF. As DNA, the CDR3 is TGTGCCAGCAGTTACATAGCGAGCGGGGAGCTGTTTTTT.

In this sample, this clonotype turned up a few times. The V gene is TRBV20-1, the J gene TRBJ2-3; 7 nucleotides match TRBD2. This CDR3 spans 12 amino acids. J gave up 4 bases and V 5 bases, and 3 bases lay outside the gene matches. Per germline, CDR1 DFQATT and CDR2 SNEGSKA (reference sequence). CDR3 sequence (DNA): TGCAGTGCTGGGGGAGGGGCAGATACGCAGTATTTT. It encodes CSAGGGADTQYF.

Only one count was recorded for this clonotype. The chain employs TRBV3-1 and TRBJ1-5; weak D call: TRBD1 (5 bases). V was cut by 4 bases and J by 10 bases, with 14 bases left in between. This CDR3 contains 13 residues. Per the germline V gene, CDR1 is LGHDT and CDR2 is YNNKEL (reference sequence). CDR3 DNA sequence: TGTGCCAGCAGCCCGGTGGAGGGGAGCCCCCAGCATTTT. It translates to CASSPVEGSPQHF.

V gene TRBV7-2 combines with J gene TRBJ2-1; 7 nucleotides line up with TRBD1. Germline-derived CDR1 and CDR2 are SGHTA and FQGNSA. The V gene end was trimmed by 2 bases and the J gene end by 3 bases; junction bases not matched to a gene: 7. The CDR3 runs to 16 residues. The CDR3 DNA reads TGTGCCAGCAGCTTAATCGGGACAGCAGTCTACAATGAGCAGTTCTTC. Encoded protein: CASSLIGTAVYNEQFF. The full variable domain, rest sourced from reference TRBV7-2 and TRBJ2-1, is GAGVSQSPSNKVTEKGKDVELRCDPISGHTALYWYRQSLGQGLEFLIYFQGNSAPDKSGLPSDRFSAERTGGSVSTLTIQRTQQEDSAVYLCASSLIGTAVYNEQFFGPGTRLTVL.

The rearrangement joins TRBV6-5 to TRBJ2-5; D not certain. V lost 0 bases and J lost 8, with 10 bases in between. The CDR3 sequence is 13 residues long. Germline V gives CDR1 MNHEY, CDR2 SVGAGI. Written as DNA, the CDR3 is TGTGCCAGCAGTTACTCGAACAAAGTAACCCAGTACTTC. Protein product: CASSYSNKVTQYF.

This clonotype has only one observation. This chain links TRBV2 with TRBJ2-5, with no clear D. The CDR3 has 16 amino acids. Trimming left V 4 bases short and J 0 bases short, with 15 bases between. Germline CDR1 SNHLY, CDR2 FYNNEI. CDR3 amino acids: CASSAGTGAYQETQYF. The CDR3, as DNA: TGTGCCAGCAGTGCAGGAACTGGCGCCTACCAAGAGACCCAGTACTTC.

This clonotype was seen repeatedly, ten times or more. The chain couples TRBV20-1 to TRBJ1-5, with D possibly TRBD1 on 5 matching bases. In germline, CDR1 is DFQATT, CDR2 SNEGSKA (reference sequence). This CDR3 contains 15 residues. V lost 2 bases and J 4 bases, leaving 15 bases between the germline ends. For the CDR3, the DNA is TGCAGTGCTAGACCTTCAGGGACCGATAATCAGCCCCAGCATTTT. Protein sequence: CSARPSGTDNQPQHF.

The rearrangement links TRBV6-1 to TRBJ1-6; D is uncertain. Trimming shortened V by 6 bases and J by 8 bases, and 14 bases separated the two germline ends. The CDR3 extends over 14 amino acids. The germline CDR1 and CDR2 sequences are MNHNS and SASEGT. The CDR3 nucleotides are TGTGCCAGCAGAATGGAGTCCGGGCATTCACCCCTCCACTTT. Amino acids: CASRMESGHSPLHF.

This clonotype was detected only a few times. V is TRBV2 and J is TRBJ1-2, with D unresolved. The CDR3 is made up of 14 amino acids. Trimming removed 7 bases at V and 4 bases at J, with 16 bases between. The germline CDR1 and CDR2 sequences are SNHLY and FYNNEI. CDR3 in DNA: TGTGCCAGCACCTCTGGCGGCCGCCTCTATGGCTACACCTTC. It yields the protein CASTSGGRLYGYTF.

The chain links TRBV27 to TRBJ2-5, with 8 nucleotides matching TRBD2. The trim removed 5 bases at V and 4 bases at J, leaving 6 bases unmatched. The CDR3 loop spans 14 amino acids. Germline V lookup: CDR1 MNHEY, CDR2 SMNVEV (reference sequence). The CDR3 spells CASSRAGAGETQYF. In nucleotides, the CDR3 is TGTGCCAGCAGTCGAGCGGGAGCGGGAGAGACCCAGTACTTC.